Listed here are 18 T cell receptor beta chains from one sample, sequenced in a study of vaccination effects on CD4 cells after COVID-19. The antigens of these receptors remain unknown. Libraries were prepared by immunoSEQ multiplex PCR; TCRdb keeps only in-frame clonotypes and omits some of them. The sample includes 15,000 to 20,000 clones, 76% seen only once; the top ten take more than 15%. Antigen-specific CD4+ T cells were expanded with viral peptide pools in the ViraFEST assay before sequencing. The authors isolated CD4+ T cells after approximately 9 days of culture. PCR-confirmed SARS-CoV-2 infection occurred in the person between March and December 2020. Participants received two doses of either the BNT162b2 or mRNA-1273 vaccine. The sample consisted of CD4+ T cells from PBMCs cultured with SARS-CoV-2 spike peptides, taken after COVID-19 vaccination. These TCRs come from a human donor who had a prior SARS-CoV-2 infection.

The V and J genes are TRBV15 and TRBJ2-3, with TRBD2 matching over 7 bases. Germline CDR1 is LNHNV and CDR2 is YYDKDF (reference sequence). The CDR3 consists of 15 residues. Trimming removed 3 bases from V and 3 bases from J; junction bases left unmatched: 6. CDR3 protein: CATSSSREPTDTQYF. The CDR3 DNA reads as TGTGCCACCAGCAGTTCGCGGGAGCCAACAGATACGCAGTATTTT. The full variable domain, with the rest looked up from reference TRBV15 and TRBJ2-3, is DAMVIQNPRYQVTQFGKPVTLSCSQTLNHNVMYWYQQKSSQAPKLLFHYYDKDFNNEADTPDNFQSRRPNTSFCFLDIRSPGLGDTAMYLCATSSSREPTDTQYFGPGTRLTVL.

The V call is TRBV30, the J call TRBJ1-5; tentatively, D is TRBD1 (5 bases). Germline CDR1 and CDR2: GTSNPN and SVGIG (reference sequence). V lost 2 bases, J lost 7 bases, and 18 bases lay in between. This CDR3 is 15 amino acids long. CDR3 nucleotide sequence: TGTGCCTGGAGTCCCCGGGGTAGGGGCGAACAGCCCCAGCATTTT. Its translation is CAWSPRGRGEQPQHF.

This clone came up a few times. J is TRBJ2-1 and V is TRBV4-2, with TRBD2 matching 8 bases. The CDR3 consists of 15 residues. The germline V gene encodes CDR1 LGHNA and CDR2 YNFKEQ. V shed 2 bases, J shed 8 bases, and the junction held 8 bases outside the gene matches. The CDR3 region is CASSQTGLGMDEQFF. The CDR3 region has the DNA TGTGCCAGCAGCCAAACGGGACTAGGTATGGATGAGCAGTTCTTC.

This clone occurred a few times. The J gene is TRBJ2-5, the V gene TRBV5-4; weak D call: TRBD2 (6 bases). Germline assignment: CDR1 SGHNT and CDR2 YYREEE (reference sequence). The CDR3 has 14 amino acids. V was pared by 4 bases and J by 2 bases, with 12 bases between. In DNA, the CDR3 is TGTGCCAGCAGCGTCGGGGGTTGGCAAGAGACCCAGTACTTC. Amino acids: CASSVGGWQETQYF.

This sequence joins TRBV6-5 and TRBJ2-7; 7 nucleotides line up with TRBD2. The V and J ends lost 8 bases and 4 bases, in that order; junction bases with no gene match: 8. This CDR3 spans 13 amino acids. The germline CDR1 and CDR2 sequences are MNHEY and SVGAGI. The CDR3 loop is CASARENLYEQYF. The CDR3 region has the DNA TGTGCCAGCGCGCGGGAGAATCTGTACGAGCAGTACTTC.

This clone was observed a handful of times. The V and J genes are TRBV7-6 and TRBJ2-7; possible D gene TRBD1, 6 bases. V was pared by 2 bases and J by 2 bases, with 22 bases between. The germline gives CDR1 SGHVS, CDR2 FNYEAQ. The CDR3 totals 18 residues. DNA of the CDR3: TGTGCCAGCAGCTTACCTTGGGCCCCCCGGGACAAAGCCTACGAGCAGTACTTC. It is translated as CASSLPWAPRDKAYEQYF. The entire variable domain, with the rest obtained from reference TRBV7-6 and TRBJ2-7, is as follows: GAGVSQSPRYKVTKRGQDVALRCDPISGHVSLYWYRQALGQGPEFLTYFNYEAQQDKSGLPNDRFSAERPEGSISTLTIQRTEQRDSAMYRCASSLPWAPRDKAYEQYFGPGTRLTVT.

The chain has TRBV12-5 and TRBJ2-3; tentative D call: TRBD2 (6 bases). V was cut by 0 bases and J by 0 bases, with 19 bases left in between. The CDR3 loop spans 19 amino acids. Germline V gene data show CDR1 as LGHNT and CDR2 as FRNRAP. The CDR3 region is CASGLVSGGLISSTDTQYF. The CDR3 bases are TGTGCTAGTGGTTTGGTTTCGGGTGGACTAATCTCTAGCACAGATACGCAGTATTTT. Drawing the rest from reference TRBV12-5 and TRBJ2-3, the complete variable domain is DARVTQTPRHKVTEMGQEVTMRCQPILGHNTVFWYRQTMMQGLELLAYFRNRAPLDDSGMPKDRFSAEMPDATLATLKIQPSEPRDSAVYFCASGLVSGGLISSTDTQYFGPGTRLTVL.

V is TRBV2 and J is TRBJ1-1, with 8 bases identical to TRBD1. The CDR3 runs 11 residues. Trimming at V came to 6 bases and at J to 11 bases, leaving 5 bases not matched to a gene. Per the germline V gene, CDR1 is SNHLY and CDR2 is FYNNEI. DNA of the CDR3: TGTGCCAGCAGGTACAGGGGGATGGCTTTCTTT. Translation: CASRYRGMAFF.

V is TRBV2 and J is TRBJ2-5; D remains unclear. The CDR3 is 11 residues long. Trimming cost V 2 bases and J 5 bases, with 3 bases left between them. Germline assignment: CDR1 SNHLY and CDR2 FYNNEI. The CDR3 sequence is CASSERETQYF. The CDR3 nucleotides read TGTGCCAGCAGTGAACGGGAGACCCAGTACTTC.

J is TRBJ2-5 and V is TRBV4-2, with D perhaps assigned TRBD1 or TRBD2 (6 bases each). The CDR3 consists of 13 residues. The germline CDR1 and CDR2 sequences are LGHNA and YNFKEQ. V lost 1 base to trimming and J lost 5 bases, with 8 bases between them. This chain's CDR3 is CASSQGGGETQYF. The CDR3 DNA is TGTGCCAGCAGCCAAGGAGGGGGGGAGACCCAGTACTTC.

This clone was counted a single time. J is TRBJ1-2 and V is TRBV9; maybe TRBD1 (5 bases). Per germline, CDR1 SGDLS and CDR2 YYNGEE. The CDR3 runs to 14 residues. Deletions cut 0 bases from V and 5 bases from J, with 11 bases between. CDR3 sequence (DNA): TGTGCCAGCAGCGTAGAAGGGGTTGGGTATGGCTACACCTTC. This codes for CASSVEGVGYGYTF.

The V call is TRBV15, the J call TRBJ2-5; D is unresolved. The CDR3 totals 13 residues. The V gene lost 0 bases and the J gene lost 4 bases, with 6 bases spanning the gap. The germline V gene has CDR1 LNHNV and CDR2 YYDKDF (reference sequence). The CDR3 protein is CATSRDRGETQYF. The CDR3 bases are TGTGCCACCAGCAGAGACAGAGGAGAGACCCAGTACTTC.

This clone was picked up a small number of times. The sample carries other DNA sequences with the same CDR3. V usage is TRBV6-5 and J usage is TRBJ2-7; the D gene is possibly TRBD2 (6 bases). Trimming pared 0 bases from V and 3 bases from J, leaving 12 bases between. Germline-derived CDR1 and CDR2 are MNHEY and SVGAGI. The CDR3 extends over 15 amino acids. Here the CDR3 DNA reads TGTGCCAGCAGTTACTCGACCGGGGGAATCTACGAGCAGTACTTC. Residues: CASSYSTGGIYEQYF.

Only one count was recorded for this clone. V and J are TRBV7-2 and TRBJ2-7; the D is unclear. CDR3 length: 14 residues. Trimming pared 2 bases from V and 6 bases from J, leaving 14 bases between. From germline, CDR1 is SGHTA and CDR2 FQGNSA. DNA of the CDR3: TGTGCCAGCAGCTTATCCCCGGGTCGCGGCGAGCAGTACTTC. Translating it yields CASSLSPGRGEQYF. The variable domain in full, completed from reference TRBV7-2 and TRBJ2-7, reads GAGVSQSPSNKVTEKGKDVELRCDPISGHTALYWYRQSLGQGLEFLIYFQGNSAPDKSGLPSDRFSAERTGGSVSTLTIQRTQQEDSAVYLCASSLSPGRGEQYFGPGTRLTVT.

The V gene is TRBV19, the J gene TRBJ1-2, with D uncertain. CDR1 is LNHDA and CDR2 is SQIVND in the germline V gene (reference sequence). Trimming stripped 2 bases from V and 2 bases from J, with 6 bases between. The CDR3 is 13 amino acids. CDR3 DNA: TGTGCCAGTAGTATACGTGTAAACTATGGCTACACCTTC. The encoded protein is CASSIRVNYGYTF.

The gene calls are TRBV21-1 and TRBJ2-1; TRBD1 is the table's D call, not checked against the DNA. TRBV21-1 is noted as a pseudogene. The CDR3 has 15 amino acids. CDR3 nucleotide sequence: TGTGCCAGCAGCTACCGGGACAGACCCTACAATGAGCAGTTCTTC. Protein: CASSYRDRPYNEQFF.

The CDR3 is CASRGGQGVDNQPQHF. In nucleotides, the CDR3 is TGTGCCAGCAGGGGGGGGCAGGGGGTTGACAATCAGCCCCAGCATTTT. The gene calls are TRBV27 and TRBJ1-5, with TRBD1 identical over 7 bases. The germline V gene has CDR1 MNHEY and CDR2 SMNVEV (reference sequence). V shed 6 bases, J shed 3 bases, and the junction held 11 bases outside the gene matches. The CDR3 spans 16 residues.

The CDR3: CASSLGGLAGTDTQYF. The DNA for the CDR3 is TGCGCCAGCAGCTTGGGAGGGCTAGCCGGCACAGATACGCAGTATTTT. This chain uses TRBV5-1 with TRBJ2-3, with D perhaps matching TRBD2 (5 bases). From germline, CDR1 is SGHRS and CDR2 YFSETQ. The length of the CDR3 is 16 residues. V shed 0 bases and J shed 1 base, with 12 bases lying between them.